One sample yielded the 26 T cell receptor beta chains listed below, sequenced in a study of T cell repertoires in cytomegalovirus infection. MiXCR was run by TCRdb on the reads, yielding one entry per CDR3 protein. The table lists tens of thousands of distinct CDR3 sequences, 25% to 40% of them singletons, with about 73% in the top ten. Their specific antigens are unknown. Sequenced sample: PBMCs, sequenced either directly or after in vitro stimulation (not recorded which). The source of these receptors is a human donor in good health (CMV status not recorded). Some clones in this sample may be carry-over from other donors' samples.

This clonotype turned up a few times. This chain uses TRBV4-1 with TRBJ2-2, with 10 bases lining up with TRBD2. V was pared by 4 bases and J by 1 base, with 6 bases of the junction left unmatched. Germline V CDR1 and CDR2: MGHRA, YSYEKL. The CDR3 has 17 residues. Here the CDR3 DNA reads TGCGCCAGCAGCCTTTGGACTAGCGGCCGGAACACCGGGGAGCTGTTTTTT. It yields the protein CASSLWTSGRNTGELFF.

Written as DNA, the CDR3 is TGTGCCAGCAGTTTAGGGTCAAACTACGAGCAGTACTTC. Protein product: CASSLGSNYEQYF. This chain uses TRBV27 with TRBJ2-7; D remains unclear. V lost 2 bases and J 3 bases, leaving 8 bases between the germline ends. The CDR3 is made up of 13 amino acids. Germline V CDR1 and CDR2: MNHEY, SMNVEV (reference sequence).

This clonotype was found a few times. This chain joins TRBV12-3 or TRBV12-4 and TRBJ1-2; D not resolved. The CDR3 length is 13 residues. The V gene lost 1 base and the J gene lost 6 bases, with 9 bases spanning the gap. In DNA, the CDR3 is TGTGCCAGCAGTTTAGTCGGTATTAATGGCTACACCTTC. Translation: CASSLVGINGYTF.

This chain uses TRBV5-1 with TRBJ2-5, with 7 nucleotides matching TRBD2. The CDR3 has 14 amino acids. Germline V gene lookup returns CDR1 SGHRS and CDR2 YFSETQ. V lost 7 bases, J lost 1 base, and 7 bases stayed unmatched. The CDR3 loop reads CASGGGRRQETQYF. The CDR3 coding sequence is TGCGCCAGCGGGGGGGGACGGCGCCAAGAGACCCAGTACTTC.

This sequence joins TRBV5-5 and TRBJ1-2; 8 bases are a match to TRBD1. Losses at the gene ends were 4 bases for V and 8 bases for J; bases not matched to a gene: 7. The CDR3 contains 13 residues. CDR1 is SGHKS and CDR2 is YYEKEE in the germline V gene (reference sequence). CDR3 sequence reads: CASSPSQGGGYTF. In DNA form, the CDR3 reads TGTGCCAGCAGCCCCTCACAGGGGGGCGGCTACACCTTC.

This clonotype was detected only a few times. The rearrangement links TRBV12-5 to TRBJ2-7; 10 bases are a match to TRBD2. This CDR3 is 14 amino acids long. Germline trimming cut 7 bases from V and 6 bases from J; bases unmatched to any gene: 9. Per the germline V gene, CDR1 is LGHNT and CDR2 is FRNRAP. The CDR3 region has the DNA TGTGCTAGTGTGTCGGTAGCGGGAGGATCCGAGCAGTACTTC. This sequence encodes CASVSVAGGSEQYF.

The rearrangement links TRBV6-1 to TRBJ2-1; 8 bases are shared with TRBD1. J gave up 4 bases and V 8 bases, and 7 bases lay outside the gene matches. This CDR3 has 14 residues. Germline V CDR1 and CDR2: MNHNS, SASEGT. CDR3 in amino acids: CASARTGPYNEQFF. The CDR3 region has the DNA TGTGCCAGCGCCAGGACAGGGCCATACAATGAGCAGTTCTTC.

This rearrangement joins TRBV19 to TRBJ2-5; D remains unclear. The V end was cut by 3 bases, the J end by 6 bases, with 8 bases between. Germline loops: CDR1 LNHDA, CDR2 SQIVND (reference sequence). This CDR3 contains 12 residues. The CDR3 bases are TGTGCCAGTAGTATCGGCCGACAGACCCAGTACTTC. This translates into CASSIGRQTQYF.

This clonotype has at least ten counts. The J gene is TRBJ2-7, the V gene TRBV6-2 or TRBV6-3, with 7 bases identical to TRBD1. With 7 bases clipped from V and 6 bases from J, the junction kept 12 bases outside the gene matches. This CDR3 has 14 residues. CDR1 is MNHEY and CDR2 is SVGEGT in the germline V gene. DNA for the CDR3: TGTGCCAGCACCCGAGGCCGACAGGGAAGCGAGCAGTACTTC. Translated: CASTRGRQGSEQYF.

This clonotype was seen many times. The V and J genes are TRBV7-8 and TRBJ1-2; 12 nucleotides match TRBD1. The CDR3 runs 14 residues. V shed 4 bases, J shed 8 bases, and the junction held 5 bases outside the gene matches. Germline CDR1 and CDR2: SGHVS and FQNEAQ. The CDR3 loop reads CASSSGQGAEGYTF. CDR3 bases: TGTGCCAGCAGCTCGGGACAGGGGGCAGAGGGCTACACCTTC.

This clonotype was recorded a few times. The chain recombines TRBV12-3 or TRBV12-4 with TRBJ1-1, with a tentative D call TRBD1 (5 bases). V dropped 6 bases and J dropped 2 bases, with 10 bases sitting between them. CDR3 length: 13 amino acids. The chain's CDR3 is CASSIRGNTEAFF. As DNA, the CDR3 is TGTGCCAGCAGCATAAGGGGAAACACTGAAGCTTTCTTT.

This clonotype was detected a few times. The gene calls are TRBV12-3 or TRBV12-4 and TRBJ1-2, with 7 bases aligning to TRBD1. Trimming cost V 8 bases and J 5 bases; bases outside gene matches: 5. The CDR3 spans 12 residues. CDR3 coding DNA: TGTGCCAGCTGGACAGGAGTATATGGCTACACCTTC. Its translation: CASWTGVYGYTF.

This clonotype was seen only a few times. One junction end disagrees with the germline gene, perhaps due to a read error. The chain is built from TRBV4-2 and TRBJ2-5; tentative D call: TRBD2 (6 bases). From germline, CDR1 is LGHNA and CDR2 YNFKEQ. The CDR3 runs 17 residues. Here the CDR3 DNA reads TGTGCCAGCAGTCAAGAGAGGACCGTGGGGGGACGGGAGACCCAGTACTTC. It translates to CASSQERTVGGRETQYF.

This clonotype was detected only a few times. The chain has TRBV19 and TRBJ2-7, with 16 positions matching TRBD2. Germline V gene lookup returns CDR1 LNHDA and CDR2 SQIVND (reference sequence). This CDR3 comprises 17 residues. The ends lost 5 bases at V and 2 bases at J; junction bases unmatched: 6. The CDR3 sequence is CASSPEGLAGGPYEQYF. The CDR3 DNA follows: TGTGCCAGTAGTCCGGAGGGACTAGCGGGGGGGCCCTACGAGCAGTACTTC.

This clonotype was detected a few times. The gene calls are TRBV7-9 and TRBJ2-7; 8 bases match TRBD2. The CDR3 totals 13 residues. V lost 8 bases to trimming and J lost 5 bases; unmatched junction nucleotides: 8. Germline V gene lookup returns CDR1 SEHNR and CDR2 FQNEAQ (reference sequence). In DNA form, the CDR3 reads TGTGCCAGCGGCAGCGGGAGTAGGAACGAGCAGTACTTC. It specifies CASGSGSRNEQYF.

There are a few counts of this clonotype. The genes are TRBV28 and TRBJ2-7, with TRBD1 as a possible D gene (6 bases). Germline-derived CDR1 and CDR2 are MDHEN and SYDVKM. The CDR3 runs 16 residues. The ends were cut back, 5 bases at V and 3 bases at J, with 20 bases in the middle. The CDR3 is CASSAHRVGALYEQYF. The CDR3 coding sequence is TGTGCCAGCAGTGCCCACAGGGTCGGGGCTCTCTACGAGCAGTACTTC.

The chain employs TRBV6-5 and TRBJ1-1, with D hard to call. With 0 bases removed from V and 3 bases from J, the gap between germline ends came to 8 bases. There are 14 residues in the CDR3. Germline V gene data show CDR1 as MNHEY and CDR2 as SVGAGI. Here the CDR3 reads CASSYSDGYTEAFF. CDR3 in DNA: TGTGCCAGCAGTTACTCGGATGGGTACACTGAAGCTTTCTTT.

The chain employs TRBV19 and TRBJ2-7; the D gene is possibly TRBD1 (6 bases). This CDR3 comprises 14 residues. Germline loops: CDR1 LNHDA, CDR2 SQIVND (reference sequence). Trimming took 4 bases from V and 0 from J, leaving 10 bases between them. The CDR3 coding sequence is TGTGCCAGTAGTACCGACAGGAGCTCCTACGAGCAGTACTTC. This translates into CASSTDRSSYEQYF. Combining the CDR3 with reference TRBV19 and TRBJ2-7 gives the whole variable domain DGGITQSPKYLFRKEGQNVTLSCEQNLNHDAMYWYRQDPGQGLRLIYYSQIVNDFQKGDIAEGYSVSREKKESFPLTVTSAQKNPTAFYLCASSTDRSSYEQYFGPGTRLTVT.

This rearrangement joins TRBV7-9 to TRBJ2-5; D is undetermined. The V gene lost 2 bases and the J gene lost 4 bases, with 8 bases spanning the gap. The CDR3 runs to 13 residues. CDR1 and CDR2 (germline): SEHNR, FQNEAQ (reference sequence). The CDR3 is CASSLRGRETQYF. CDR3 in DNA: TGTGCCAGCAGCTTAAGAGGCAGAGAGACCCAGTACTTC.

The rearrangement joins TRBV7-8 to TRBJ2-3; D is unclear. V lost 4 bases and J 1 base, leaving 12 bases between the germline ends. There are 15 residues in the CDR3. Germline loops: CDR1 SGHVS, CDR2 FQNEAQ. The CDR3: CASSSQAQGTDTQYF. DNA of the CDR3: TGTGCCAGCAGCTCCCAAGCCCAAGGCACAGATACGCAGTATTTT.

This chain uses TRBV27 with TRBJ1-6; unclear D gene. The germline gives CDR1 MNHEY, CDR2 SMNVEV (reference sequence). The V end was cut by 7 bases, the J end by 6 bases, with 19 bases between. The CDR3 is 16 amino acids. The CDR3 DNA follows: TGTGCCAGCACCTACCGGGCGACAAGCATTAATTCACCCCTCCACTTT. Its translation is CASTYRATSINSPLHF.

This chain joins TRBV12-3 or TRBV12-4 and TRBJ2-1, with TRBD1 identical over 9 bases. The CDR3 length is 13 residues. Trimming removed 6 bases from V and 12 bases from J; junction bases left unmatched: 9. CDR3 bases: TGTGCCAGCAGGAAACAGGGGGCGGACCTGCAGTTCTTC. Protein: CASRKQGADLQFF.

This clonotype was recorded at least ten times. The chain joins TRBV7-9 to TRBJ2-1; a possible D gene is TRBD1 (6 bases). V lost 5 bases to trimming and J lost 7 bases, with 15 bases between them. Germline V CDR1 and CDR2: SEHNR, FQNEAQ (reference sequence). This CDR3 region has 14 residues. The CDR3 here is CASSHPTGRNEQFF. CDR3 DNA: TGTGCCAGCAGCCACCCGACAGGCAGGAATGAGCAGTTCTTC.

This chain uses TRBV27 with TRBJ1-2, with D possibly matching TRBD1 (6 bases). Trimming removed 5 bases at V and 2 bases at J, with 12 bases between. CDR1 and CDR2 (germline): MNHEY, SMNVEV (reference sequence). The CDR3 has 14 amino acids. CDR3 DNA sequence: TGTGCCAGCAGTCCGCTGGGGGCCAACTATGGCTACACCTTC. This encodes CASSPLGANYGYTF.

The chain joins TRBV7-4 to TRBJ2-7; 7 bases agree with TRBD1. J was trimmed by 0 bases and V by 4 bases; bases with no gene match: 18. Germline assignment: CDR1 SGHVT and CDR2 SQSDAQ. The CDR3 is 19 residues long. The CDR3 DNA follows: TGTGCCAGCAGCTCCGAACTGACAGGGTGGGGGCGCAGCTCCTACGAGCAGTACTTC. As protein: CASSSELTGWGRSSYEQYF.

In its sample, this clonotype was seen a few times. The CDR3 DNA sequence: TGTGCCACCAGCAGAGGGGAAATGAACACTGAAGCTTTCTTT. Translation: CATSRGEMNTEAFF. V is TRBV15 and J is TRBJ1-1; the D is unclear. Trimming took off 1 base at V and 0 bases at J, with 6 bases between the two ends. CDR3 size: 14 residues. The germline gives CDR1 LNHNV, CDR2 YYDKDF (reference sequence).